This TCR beta chain was observed in a study of T-cell reconstitution after alpha-beta-depleted transplantation in children. This clonotype was observed a handful of times. Preparing the TCRbeta library involved the use of unique molecular identifiers. TCRdb passed the PCR reads through MiXCR, listing each CDR3 protein once. The sample records around 370,000 distinct CDR3 sequences, approximately 10% being singletons. Germline V CDR1 and CDR2: DFQATT, SNEGSKA (reference sequence). V lost 6 bases to trimming and J lost 4 bases, with 13 bases between them. The CDR3 is made up of 13 amino acids. J is TRBJ2-1 and V is TRBV20-1; D may be TRBD2 (6 bases). The sequences come from PBMCs from the stem cell graft donor, collected from the stem cell graft. The receptor was derived from a human donor who donated a stem cell graft to a child with acute lymphoblastic leukemia. CDR3 coding DNA: TGCAGTGCGACTAGGGACTTTTACAATGAGCAGTTCTTC. Translated, it gives CSATRDFYNEQFF.